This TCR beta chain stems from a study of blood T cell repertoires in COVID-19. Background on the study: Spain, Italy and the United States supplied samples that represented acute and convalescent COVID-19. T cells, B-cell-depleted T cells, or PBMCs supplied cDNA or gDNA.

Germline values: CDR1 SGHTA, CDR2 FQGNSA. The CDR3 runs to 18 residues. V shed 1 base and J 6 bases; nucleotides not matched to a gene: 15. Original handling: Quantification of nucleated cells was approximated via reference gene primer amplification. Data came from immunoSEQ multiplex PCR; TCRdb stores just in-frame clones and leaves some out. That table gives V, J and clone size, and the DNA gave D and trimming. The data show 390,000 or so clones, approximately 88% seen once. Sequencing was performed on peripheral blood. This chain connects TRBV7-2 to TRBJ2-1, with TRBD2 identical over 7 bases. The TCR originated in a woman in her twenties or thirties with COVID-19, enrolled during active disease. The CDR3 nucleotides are TGTGCCAGCAGCTTAGGGGCGGGAGTCCCCCCGATTTTCAATGAGCAGTTCTTC. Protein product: CASSLGAGVPPIFNEQFF.